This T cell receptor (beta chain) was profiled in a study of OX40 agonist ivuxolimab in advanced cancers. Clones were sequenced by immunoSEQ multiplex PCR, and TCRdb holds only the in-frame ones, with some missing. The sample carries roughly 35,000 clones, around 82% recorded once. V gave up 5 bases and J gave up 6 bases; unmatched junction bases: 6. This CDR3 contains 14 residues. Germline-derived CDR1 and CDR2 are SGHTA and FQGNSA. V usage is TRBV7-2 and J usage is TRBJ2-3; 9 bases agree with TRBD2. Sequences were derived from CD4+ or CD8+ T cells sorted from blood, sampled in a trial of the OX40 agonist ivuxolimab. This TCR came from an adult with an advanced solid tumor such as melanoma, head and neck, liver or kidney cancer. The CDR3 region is CASSIGGGADTQYF. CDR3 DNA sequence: TGTGCCAGCAGCATTGGCGGGGGGGCGGATACGCAGTATTTT.